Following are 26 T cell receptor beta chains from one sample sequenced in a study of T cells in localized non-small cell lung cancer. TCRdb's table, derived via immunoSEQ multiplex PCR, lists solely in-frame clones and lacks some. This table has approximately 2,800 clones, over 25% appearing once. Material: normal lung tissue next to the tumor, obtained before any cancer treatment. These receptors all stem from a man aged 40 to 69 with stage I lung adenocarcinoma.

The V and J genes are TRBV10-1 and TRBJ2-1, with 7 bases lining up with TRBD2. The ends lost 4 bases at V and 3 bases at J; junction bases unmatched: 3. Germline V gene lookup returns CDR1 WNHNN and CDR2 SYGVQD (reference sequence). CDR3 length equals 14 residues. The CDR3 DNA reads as TGCGCCAGCAGTGGAGCGGGGAGCTACAATGAGCAGTTCTTC. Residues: CASSGAGSYNEQFF.

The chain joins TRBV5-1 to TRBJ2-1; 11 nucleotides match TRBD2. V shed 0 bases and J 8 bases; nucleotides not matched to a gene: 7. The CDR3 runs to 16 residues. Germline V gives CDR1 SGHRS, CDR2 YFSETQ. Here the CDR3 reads CASSLGLAGYGDEQFF. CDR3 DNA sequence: TGCGCCAGCAGCTTGGGACTAGCGGGATACGGGGATGAGCAGTTCTTC. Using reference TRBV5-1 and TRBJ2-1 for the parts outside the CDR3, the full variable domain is KAGVTQTPRYLIKTRGQQVTLSCSPISGHRSVSWYQQTPGQGLQFLFEYFSETQRNKGNFPGRFSGRQFSNSRSEMNVSTLELGDSALYLCASSLGLAGYGDEQFFGPGTRLTVL.

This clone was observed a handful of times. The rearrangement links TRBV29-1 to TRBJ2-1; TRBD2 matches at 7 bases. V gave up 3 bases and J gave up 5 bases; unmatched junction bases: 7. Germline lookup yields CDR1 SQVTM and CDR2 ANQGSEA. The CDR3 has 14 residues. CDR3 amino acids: CSVEGGTDNNEQFF. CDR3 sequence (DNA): TGCAGCGTTGAGGGGGGGACGGATAACAATGAGCAGTTCTTC.

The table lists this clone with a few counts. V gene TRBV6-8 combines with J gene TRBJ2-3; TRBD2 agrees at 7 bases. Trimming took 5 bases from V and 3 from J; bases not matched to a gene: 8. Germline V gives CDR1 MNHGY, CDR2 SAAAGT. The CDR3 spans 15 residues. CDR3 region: CASSDGGSGTDTQYF. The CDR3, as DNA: TGTGCCAGCAGTGATGGCGGGAGTGGGACAGATACGCAGTATTTT.

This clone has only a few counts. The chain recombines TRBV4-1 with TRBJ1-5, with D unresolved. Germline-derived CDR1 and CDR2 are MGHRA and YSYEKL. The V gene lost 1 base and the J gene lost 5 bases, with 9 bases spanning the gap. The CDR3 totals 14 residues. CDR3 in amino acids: CASSQGYTDQPQHF. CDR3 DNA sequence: TGCGCCAGCAGCCAAGGGTATACGGATCAGCCCCAGCATTTT.

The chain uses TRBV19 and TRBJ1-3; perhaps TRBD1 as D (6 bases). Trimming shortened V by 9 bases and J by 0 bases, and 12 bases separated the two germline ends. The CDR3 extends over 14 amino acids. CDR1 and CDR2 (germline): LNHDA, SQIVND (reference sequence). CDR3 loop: CARNDRFSGNTIYF. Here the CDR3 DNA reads TGTGCCAGAAACGACAGGTTCTCTGGAAACACCATATATTTT.

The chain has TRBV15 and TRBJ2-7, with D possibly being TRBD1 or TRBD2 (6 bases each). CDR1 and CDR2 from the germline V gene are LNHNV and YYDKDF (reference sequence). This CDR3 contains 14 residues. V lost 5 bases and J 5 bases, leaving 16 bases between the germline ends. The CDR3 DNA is TGTGCCACCAGCTGGGGACGTAGGGGGGACGAGCAGTACTTC. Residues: CATSWGRRGDEQYF. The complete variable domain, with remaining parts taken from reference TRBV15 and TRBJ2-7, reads DAMVIQNPRYQVTQFGKPVTLSCSQTLNHNVMYWYQQKSSQAPKLLFHYYDKDFNNEADTPDNFQSRRPNTSFCFLDIRSPGLGDTAMYLCATSWGRRGDEQYFGPGTRLTVT.

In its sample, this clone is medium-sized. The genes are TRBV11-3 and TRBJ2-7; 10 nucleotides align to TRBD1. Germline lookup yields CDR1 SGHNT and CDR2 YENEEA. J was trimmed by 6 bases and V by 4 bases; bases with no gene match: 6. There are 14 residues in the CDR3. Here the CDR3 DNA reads TGTGCCAGCAGCTATGGACAGGGGGTCGGCGAGCAGTACTTC. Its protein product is CASSYGQGVGEQYF.

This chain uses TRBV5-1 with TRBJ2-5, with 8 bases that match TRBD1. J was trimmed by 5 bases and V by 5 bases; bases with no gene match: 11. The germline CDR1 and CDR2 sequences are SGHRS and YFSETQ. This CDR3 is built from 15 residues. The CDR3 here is CASRSTGGSVETQYF. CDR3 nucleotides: TGCGCCAGCAGATCAACAGGGGGTTCGGTGGAGACCCAGTACTTC. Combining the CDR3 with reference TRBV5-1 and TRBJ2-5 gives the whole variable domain KAGVTQTPRYLIKTRGQQVTLSCSPISGHRSVSWYQQTPGQGLQFLFEYFSETQRNKGNFPGRFSGRQFSNSRSEMNVSTLELGDSALYLCASRSTGGSVETQYFGPGTRLLVL.

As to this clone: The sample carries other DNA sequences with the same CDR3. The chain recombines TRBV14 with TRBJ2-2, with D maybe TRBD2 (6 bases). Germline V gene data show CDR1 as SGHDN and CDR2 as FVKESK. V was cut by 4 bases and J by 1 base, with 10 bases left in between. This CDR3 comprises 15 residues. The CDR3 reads CASSRNSGNTGELFF. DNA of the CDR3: TGTGCCAGCAGCCGGAATAGCGGGAACACCGGGGAGCTGTTTTTT.

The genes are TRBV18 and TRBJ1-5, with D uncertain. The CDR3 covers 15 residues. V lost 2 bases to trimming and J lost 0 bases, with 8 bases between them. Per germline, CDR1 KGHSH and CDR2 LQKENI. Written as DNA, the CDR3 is TGTGCCAGCTCACCAACGGGTTATAGCAATCAGCCCCAGCATTTT. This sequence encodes CASSPTGYSNQPQHF.

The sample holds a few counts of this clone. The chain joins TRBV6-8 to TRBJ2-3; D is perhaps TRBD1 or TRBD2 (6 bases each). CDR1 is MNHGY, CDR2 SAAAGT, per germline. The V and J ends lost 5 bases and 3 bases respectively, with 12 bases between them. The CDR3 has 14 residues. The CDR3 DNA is TGTGCCAGCAGTAGGGGGGTTGTAACAGATACGCAGTATTTT. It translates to CASSRGVVTDTQYF.

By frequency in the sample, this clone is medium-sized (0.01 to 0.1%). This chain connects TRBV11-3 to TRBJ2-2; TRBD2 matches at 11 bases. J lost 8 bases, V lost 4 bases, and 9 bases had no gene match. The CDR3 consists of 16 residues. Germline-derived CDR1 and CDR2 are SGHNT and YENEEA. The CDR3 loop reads CASSSPTSGDPGELFF. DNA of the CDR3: TGTGCCAGCAGCTCGCCGACTAGCGGGGACCCGGGGGAGCTGTTTTTT.

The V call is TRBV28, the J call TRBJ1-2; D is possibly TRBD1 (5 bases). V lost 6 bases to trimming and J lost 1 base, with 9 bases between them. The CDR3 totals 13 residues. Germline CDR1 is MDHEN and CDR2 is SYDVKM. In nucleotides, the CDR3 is TGTGCCAGCAGACAGGCAGATAACTATGGCTACACCTTC. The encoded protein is CASRQADNYGYTF.

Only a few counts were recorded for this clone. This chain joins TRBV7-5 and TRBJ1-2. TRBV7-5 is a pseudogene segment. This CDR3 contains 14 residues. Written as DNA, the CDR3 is TGTGCCAGCACCCCGACCTTTTCGGAGGATGGCTACACCTTC. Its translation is CASTPTFSEDGYTF.

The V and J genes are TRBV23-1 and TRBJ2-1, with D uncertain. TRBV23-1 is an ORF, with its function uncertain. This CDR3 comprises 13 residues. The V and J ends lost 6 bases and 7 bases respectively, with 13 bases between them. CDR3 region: CASSLASENEQFF. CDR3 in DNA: TGCGCCAGCAGCTTGGCCTCCGAGAATGAGCAGTTCTTC.

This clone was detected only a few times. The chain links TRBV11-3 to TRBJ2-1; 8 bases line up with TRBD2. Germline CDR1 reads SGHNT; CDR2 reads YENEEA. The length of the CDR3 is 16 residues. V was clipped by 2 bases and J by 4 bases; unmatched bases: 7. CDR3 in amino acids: CASSLQSSGFYNEQFF. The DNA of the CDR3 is TGTGCCAGCAGCTTACAGTCTAGCGGGTTTTACAATGAGCAGTTCTTC.

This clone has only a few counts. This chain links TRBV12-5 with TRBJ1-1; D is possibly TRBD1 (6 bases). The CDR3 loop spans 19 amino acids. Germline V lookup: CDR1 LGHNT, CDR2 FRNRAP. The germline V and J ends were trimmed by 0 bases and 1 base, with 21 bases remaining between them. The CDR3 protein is CASGLVIWGRFSWNTEAFF. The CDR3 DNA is TGTGCTAGTGGTTTGGTAATATGGGGGCGGTTTTCGTGGAACACTGAAGCTTTCTTT.

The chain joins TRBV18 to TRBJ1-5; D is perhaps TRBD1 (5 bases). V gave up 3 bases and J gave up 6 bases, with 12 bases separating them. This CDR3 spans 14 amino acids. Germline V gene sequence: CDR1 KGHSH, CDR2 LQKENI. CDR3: CASSPPGFSQPQHF. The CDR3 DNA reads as TGTGCCAGCTCACCCCCAGGGTTCAGTCAGCCCCAGCATTTT.

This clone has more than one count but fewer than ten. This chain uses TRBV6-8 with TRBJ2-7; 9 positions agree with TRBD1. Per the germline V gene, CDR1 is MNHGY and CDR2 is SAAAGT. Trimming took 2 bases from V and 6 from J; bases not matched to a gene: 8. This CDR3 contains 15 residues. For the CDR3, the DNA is TGTGCCAGCAGTTACGTTCCGGGACAGGGTGGCGAGCAGTACTTC. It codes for CASSYVPGQGGEQYF.

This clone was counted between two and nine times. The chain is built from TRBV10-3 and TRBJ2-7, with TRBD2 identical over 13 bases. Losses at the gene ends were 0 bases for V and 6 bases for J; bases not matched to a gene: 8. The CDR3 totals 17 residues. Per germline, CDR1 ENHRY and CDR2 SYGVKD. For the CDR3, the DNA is TGTGCCATCAGTGAGTCAAGATGGGGGACTAGCGGGACCGAGCAGTACTTC. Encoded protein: CAISESRWGTSGTEQYF.

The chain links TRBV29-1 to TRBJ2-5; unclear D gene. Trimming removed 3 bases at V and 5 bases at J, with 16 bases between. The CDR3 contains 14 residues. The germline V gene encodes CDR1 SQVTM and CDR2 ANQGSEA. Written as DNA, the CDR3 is TGCAGCGTTGAGTTTCCGGGCCAGTGGGAGACCCAGTACTTC. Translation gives CSVEFPGQWETQYF.

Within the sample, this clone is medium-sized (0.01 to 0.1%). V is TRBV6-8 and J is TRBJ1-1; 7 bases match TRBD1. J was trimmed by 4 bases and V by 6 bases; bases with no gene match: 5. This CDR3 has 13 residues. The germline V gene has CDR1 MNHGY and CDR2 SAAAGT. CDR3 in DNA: TGTGCCAGCAGGGGGCCAGGGGGCACTGAAGCTTTCTTT. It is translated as CASRGPGGTEAFF.

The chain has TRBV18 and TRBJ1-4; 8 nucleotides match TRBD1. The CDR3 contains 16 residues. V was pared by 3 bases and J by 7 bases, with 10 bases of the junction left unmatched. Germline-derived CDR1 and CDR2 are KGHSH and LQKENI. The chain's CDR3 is CASSPSTTGGGEKLFF. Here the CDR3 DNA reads TGTGCCAGCTCACCCTCAACTACAGGGGGGGGTGAAAAACTGTTTTTT.

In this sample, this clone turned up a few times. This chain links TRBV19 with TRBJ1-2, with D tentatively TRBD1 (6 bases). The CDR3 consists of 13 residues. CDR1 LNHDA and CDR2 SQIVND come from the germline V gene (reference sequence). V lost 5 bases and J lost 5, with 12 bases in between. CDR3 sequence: CASSEGGSYGYTF. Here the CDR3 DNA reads TGTGCCAGTAGTGAGGGGGGCAGTTATGGCTACACCTTC.

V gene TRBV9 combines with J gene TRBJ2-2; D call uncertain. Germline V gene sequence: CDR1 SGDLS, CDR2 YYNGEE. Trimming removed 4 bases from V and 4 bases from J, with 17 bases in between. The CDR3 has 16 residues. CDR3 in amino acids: CASSNLTRLITGELFF. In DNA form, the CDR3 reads TGTGCCAGCAGCAATTTAACGCGGTTGATCACCGGGGAGCTGTTTTTT. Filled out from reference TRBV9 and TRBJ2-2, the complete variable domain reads DSGVTQTPKHLITATGQRVTLRCSPRSGDLSVYWYQQSLDQGLQFLIQYYNGEERAKGNILERFSAQQFPDLHSELNLSSLELGDSALYFCASSNLTRLITGELFFGEGSRLTVL.